Listed below are T cell receptor beta chains from one sample, sequenced in a study of blood T cell repertoires in COVID-19. Assay: immunoSEQ multiplex PCR; the TCRdb copy retains only in-frame clones and omits some. The sample carries 300,000 to 400,000 clones, around nine tenths recorded once. The sample was peripheral blood. The source is a human donor in a cohort sampled during active COVID-19. CDR3s include the opening cysteine and the closing phenylalanine or tryptophan. A D gene is named only where the DNA matches it firmly. Some rows mark clone size as missing; the rest say once, few, many or name a class of expanded clone.

TRBV12-5	NA	TRBD1	TRBJ1-2	CASALSQGSHSRRGYTF	TGTGCTAGTGCTCTCTCACAGGGGTCTCATTCTCGTAGAGGCTACACCTTC
TRBV7-9	NA	NA	TRBJ2-7	CASSLAFQGEQYF	TGTGCCAGCAGCTTAGCGTTCCAGGGCGAGCAGTACTTC
TRBV24-1	NA	NA	TRBJ2-2	CATSELSNTGELFF	TGTGCCACCAGCGAACTTTCTAACACCGGGGAGCTGTTTTTT
TRBV2	NA	TRBD2	TRBJ2-5	CASTRLAGVGKTQYF	TGTGCCAGCACTCGACTAGCGGGAGTGGGAAAGACCCAGTACTTC
TRBV13	NA	TRBD1	TRBJ1-1	CASSSATGGDGNTEAFF	TGTGCCAGCAGCTCCGCGACAGGGGGAGATGGGAACACTGAAGCTTTCTTT
TRBV11-3	NA	TRBD1	TRBJ2-5	CASSPAGGETQYF	TGTGCCAGCAGCCCGGCAGGGGGCGAGACCCAGTACTTC
TRBV5-4	NA	NA	TRBJ1-1	CASSLIGSTEAFF	TGTGCCAGCAGCTTGATCGGGAGCACTGAAGCTTTCTTT
TRBV5-1	NA	TRBD2	TRBJ2-7	CASSLAAPGLGYEQYF	TGCGCCAGCAGCTTGGCGGCCCCGGGACTAGGCTACGAGCAGTACTTC
TRBV27	NA	TRBD1	TRBJ2-1	CASSSHQTGHYNEQFF	TGTGCCAGCAGTTCCCACCAGACAGGGCACTACAATGAGCAGTTCTTC
TRBV11-3	NA	TRBD2	TRBJ2-1	CASSPAGGRYNEQFF	TGTGCCAGCAGCCCAGCGGGGGGTCGGTACAATGAGCAGTTCTTC
TRBV18	NA	TRBD1	TRBJ1-2	CASSPNFGQANYGYTF	TGTGCCAGCTCACCTAACTTCGGACAGGCTAACTATGGCTACACCTTC
TRBV18	NA	TRBD2	TRBJ2-3	CASSPSSGGRTDTQYF	TGTGCCAGCTCACCTTCTAGCGGGGGCCGCACAGATACGCAGTATTTT
TRBV7-3	few	NA	TRBJ1-6	CASSLEPSGANSPLHF	TGTGCCAGCAGCTTAGAACCATCAGGGGCGAATTCACCCCTCCACTTT
TRBV7-3	many	NA	TRBJ2-3	CASSLQGQDTQYF	TGTGCCAGCAGCTTACAGGGGCAAGATACGCAGTATTTT
TRBV2	NA	NA	TRBJ2-7	CASSTGISYEQYF	TGTGCCAGCAGCACCGGGATCTCCTACGAGCAGTACTTC
TRBV4-1	NA	NA	TRBJ2-3	CASSQGGGGSTDTQYF	TGCGCCAGCAGCCAAGGGGGAGGTGGGAGCACAGATACGCAGTATTTT
TRBV19	NA	NA	TRBJ1-1	CASSLRDMGTEAFF	TGTGCCAGTAGTCTTCGGGACATGGGCACTGAAGCTTTCTTT
TRBV5-1	NA	TRBD2	TRBJ2-3	CASSLSGGARDTQYF	TGCGCCAGCAGCTTAAGCGGGGGGGCAAGAGATACGCAGTATTTT
TRBV5-6	NA	NA	TRBJ1-3	CASSSTGDLWSNTIYF	TGTGCCAGCAGCTCAACCGGAGACCTTTGGTCGAACACCATATATTTT
TRBV6-6	once	NA	TRBJ1-1	CASSYLSGGNTEAFF	TGTGCCAGCAGTTATCTATCGGGAGGGAACACTGAAGCTTTCTTT
TRBV5-1	NA	NA	TRBJ1-4	CASSLEGRTDEKLFF	TGCGCCAGCAGCTTGGAAGGGAGGACTGATGAAAAACTGTTTTTT
TRBV19	once	TRBD1	TRBJ1-2	CASSPRQGLYGYTF	TGTGCCAGTAGTCCACGACAGGGGTTATATGGCTACACCTTC
TRBV19	NA	TRBD1	TRBJ1-5	CASSMKGADNQPQHF	TGTGCCAGTAGTATGAAGGGGGCCGACAATCAGCCCCAGCATTTT
TRBV9	NA	TRBD1	TRBJ2-2	CASSVGVQGALTGELFF	TGTGCCAGCAGCGTAGGGGTCCAGGGGGCGCTCACCGGGGAGCTGTTTTTT
TRBV6-6	few	NA	TRBJ1-4	CASSLRGGAFDEKLFF	TGTGCCAGCAGCCTTCGGGGAGGGGCTTTTGATGAAAAACTGTTTTTT
TRBV11-3	NA	NA	TRBJ1-1	CASSLQVMNTEAFF	TGTGCCAGCAGCTTACAGGTGATGAACACTGAAGCTTTCTTT
TRBV18	NA	NA	TRBJ2-5	CASSPIYAPETQYF	TGTGCCAGCTCACCCATCTATGCCCCAGAGACCCAGTACTTC
TRBV18	NA	NA	TRBJ2-7	CASSPRQGYYSYEQYF	TGTGCCAGCTCACCACGGCAGGGATATTACTCCTACGAGCAGTACTTC
TRBV6-1	NA	NA	TRBJ2-7	CASSELVQYF	TGTGCCAGCAGTGAGTTAGTGCAGTACTTC
TRBV4-1	NA	NA	TRBJ1-4	CASSLRSNEKLFF	TGCGCCAGCAGCCTTCGGTCTAATGAAAAACTGTTTTTT
TRBV5-1	NA	TRBD2	TRBJ2-3	CASSRPGEGEDTQYF	TGCGCCAGCAGCCGCCCTGGGGAGGGAGAAGATACGCAGTATTTT
TRBV9	NA	TRBD2	TRBJ2-1	CASSVDPGGLSYNEQFF	TGTGCCAGCAGCGTAGACCCGGGGGGGCTTTCCTACAATGAGCAGTTCTTC
TRBV15	NA	TRBD1	TRBJ2-3	CATSRDRTGSTDTQYF	TGTGCCACCAGCAGAGATAGGACAGGTAGCACAGATACGCAGTATTTT
TRBV6-5	NA	NA	TRBJ1-5	CASRPDRSNQPQHF	TGTGCCAGCAGACCCGACAGAAGCAATCAGCCCCAGCATTTT
TRBV28	NA	TRBD1	TRBJ2-2	CASSFTGATGELFF	TGTGCCAGCAGTTTTACAGGGGCCACCGGGGAGCTGTTTTTT